A single T cell receptor (beta chain) is shown here with its context. The antigen is not known. It was RNA transcripts that yielded the amplified TCR beta CDR3 regions. The HTBI primer set was used in a first-round RT-PCR of the TCR CDR3. MiXCR was run by TCRdb on the multiplex PCR reads, yielding one entry per CDR3 protein. The table lists about 570,000 distinct CDR3 sequences, around 13% of them singletons, with about 14% in the top ten. Per germline, CDR1 MNHEY and CDR2 SVGAGI. V lost 5 bases and J lost 5; bases outside the gene matches: 7. The CDR3 sequence is 16 residues long. The source of the sample is a study of T cells in Graves' hyperthyroidism and ophthalmopathy. Study conclusions and caveats: Ophthalmopathy stood apart from stable hyperthyroidism in a 13 V-J model. Blood also contained most expanded thyroid clonotypes above 0.001.

The sequenced sample consisted of blood. This TCR came from a woman aged 40 to 49 with Graves' hyperthyroidism. The chain uses TRBV6-5 and TRBJ2-7, with TRBD2 identical over 15 bases. CDR3 bases: TGTGCCAGCAGTAACGGACTAGCGGGAGGGGTGAACGAGCAGTACTTC. It codes for CASSNGLAGGVNEQYF.